This TCR beta chain stems from a study of CD8+CD57+ T cells in acquired aplastic anemia. The CDR3 is 13 residues long. CDR1 is KGHDR, CDR2 SFDVKD, per germline. Trimming took off 5 bases at V and 1 base at J, with 7 bases between the two ends. Profiling of TCR beta VDJ combinations and CDR3 sequences used genomic DNA as template. MiXCR, run by TCRdb on the reads, gives a single entry per CDR3 protein. The sample holds 95,000 to 150,000 distinct CDR3 sequences; almost 40% are singletons and the top ten take around 2.5%. An expansion of CD8+CD57+ cells by flow cytometry had been shown in patients chosen for sequencing. When blood sampling took place, the patients had received no therapy. This clonotype has ten or more counts.

The chain is built from TRBV24-1 and TRBJ1-1; D is uncertain. The specimen sequenced was sorted CD4+, CD8+, or CD8+CD57+ T cells (not recorded which) from PBMCs. This receptor was obtained from a human donor with aplastic anemia. The CDR3 DNA reads as TGTGCCACCAGTGCCCTAGGGAACACTGAAGCTTTCTTT. As protein: CATSALGNTEAFF.